Detailed here is one TCR beta chain. Its antigen is unknown. Here immunoSEQ multiplex PCR was the method, and the copy in TCRdb shows in-frame clones only, minus some. The table records 150,000 to 200,000 clones, about 83% of them present only once. This entry is derived from a study of cytomegalovirus exposure and HLA in healthy donors. Study results and caveats: First-cohort TCR clusters were later found to tend to co-occur in the 120 or so validation repertoires.

CDR1 and CDR2 from the germline V gene are GTSNPN and SVGIG (reference sequence). The length of the CDR3 is 14 residues. V shed 0 bases and J shed 1 base, with 9 bases lying between them. This sequence joins TRBV30 and TRBJ1-1; D uncertain. The clonotype comes from a woman younger than 35 in good health and CMV-seronegative. The source material was PBMCs. DNA of the CDR3: TGTGCCTGGAGTGTACTGAACGGGAACACTGAAGCTTTCTTT. Amino acids: CAWSVLNGNTEAFF.